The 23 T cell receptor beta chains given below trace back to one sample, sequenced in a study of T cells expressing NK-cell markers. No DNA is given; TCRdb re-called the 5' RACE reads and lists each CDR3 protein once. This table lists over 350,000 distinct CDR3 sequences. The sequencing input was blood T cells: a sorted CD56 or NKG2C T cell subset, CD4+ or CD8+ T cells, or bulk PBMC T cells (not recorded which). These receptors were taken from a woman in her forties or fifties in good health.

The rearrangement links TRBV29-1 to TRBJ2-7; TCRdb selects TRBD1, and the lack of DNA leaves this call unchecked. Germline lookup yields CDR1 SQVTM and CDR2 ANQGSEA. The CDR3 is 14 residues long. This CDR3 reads CSVAGTGGNYEQYF.

CDR3 sequence reads: CASTPLGGPHEQYF. The rearrangement joins TRBV27 to TRBJ2-7; TCRdb reports TRBD1, a call that lacks DNA to check it against. This CDR3 contains 14 residues. Germline CDR1 is MNHEY and CDR2 is SMNVEV (reference sequence).

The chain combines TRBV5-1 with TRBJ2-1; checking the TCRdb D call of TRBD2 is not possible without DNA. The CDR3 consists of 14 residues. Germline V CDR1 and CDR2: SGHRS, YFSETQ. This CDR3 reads CASRGTSGRNEQFF.

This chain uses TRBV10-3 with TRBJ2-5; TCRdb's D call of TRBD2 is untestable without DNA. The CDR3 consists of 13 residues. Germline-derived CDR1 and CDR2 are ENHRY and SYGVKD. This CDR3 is CATTRTPQETQYF.

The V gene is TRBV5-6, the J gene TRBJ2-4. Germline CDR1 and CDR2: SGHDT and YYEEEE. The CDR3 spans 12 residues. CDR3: CASSKDTNIQYF. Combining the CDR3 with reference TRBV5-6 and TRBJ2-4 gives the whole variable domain DAGVTQSPTHLIKTRGQQVTLRCSPKSGHDTVSWYQQALGQGPQFIFQYYEEEERQRGNFPDRFSGHQFPNYSSELNVNALLLGDSALYLCASSKDTNIQYFGAGTRLSVL.

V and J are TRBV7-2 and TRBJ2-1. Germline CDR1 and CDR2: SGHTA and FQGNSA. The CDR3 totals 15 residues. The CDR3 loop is CASSLSYSSYNEQFF.

CDR3 region: CASSLTTDGDGSEKLFF. The chain combines TRBV7-8 with TRBJ1-4. Germline V gene lookup returns CDR1 SGHVS and CDR2 FQNEAQ. The CDR3 is 17 amino acids.

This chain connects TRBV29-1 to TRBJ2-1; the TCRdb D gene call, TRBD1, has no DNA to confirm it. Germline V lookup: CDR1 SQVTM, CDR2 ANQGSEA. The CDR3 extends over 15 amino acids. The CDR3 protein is CSVGDRVRSYNEQFF.

The CDR3 region is CASSVGVSGELFF. This sequence joins TRBV10-2 and TRBJ2-2; TCRdb proposes TRBD2, but this gene call is untestable without DNA. This CDR3 is 13 amino acids long. Germline V gene lookup returns CDR1 WSHSY and CDR2 SAAADI.

CDR3 protein: CASRRTGPGNTIYF. The gene calls are TRBV19 and TRBJ1-3. This CDR3 is built from 14 residues. The germline V gene encodes CDR1 LNHDA and CDR2 SQIVND (reference sequence). Supplemented by reference TRBV19 and TRBJ1-3, the full variable domain reads DGGITQSPKYLFRKEGQNVTLSCEQNLNHDAMYWYRQDPGQGLRLIYYSQIVNDFQKGDIAEGYSVSREKKESFPLTVTSAQKNPTAFYLCASRRTGPGNTIYFGEGSWLTVV.

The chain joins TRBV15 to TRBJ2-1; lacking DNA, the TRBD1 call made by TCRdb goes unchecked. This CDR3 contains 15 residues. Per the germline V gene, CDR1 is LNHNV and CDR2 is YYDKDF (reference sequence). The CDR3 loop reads CATSRTGPQGDEQFF.

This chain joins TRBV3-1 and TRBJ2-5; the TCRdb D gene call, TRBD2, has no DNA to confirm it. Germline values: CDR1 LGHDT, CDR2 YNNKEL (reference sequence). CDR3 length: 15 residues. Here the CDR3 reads CASSLGLALGETQYF.

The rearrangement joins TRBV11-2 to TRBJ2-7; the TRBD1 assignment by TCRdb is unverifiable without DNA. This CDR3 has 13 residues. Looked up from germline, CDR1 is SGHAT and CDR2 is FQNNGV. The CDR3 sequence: CASSFIQDYEQYF.

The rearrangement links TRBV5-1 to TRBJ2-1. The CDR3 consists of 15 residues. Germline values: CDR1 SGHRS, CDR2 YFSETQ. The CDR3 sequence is CASTPHSRAYNEQFF.

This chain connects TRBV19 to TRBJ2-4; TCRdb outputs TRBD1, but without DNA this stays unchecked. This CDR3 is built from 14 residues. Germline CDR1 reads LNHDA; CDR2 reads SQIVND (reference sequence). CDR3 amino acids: CASSTSGGLNIQYF.

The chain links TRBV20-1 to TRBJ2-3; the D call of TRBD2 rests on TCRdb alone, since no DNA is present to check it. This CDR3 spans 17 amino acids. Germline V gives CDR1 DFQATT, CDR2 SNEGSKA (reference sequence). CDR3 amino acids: CSARDLTSGRFPDTQYF.

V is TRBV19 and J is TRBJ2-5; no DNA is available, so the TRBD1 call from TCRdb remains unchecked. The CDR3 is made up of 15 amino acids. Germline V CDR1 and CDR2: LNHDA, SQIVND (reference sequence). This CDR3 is CASTPGRLAKETQYF.

The CDR3 sequence: CASSFLDLQETQYF. The rearrangement uses TRBV6-5 and TRBJ2-5. Per germline, CDR1 MNHEY and CDR2 SVGAGI. There are 14 residues in the CDR3.

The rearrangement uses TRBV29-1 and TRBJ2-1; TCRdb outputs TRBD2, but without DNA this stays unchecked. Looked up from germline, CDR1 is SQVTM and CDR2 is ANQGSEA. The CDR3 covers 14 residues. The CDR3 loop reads CSVRGTRYGNEQFF.

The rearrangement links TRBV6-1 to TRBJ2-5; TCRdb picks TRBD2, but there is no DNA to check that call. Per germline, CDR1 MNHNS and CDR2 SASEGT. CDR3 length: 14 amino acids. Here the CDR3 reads CASSSGNAGETQYF.

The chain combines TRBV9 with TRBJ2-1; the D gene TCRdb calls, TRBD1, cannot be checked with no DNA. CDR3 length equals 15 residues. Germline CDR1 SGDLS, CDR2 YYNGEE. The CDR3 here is CASSVDGTGYNEQFF.

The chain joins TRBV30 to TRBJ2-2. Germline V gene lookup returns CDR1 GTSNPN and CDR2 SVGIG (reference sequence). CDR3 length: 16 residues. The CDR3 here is CAWSVGGTANTGELFF.

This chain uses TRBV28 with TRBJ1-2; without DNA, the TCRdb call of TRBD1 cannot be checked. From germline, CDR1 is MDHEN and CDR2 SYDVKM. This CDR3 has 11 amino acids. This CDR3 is CASRWGGGYTF.